This T cell receptor (beta chain) emerged from a study of shared clonotypes between healthy human individuals. Overall study context: The donor pool was made up of two women and a few men aged 18 to 49.

Regarding this clone: No antigen is known for it.

V gave up 5 bases and J gave up 4 bases, with 18 bases separating them. Germline assignment: CDR1 SGHAT and CDR2 FQNNGV. This CDR3 comprises 15 residues. Study-level points and caveats: Against clonotypes common to all four donors, non-shared ones had lower generation probabilities.

Replicate PCRs for sorted subsets used around 200 ng DNA; this equaled around 28,000 T cell genomes. This table comes from immunoSEQ multiplex PCR, and its TCRdb copy is limited to in-frame clones, with some not included. The sample shows about 800,000 clones, around 96% of them seen only once. Naive-designated CD8 cells lacked CD45RO, were positively enriched for CCR7, and omitted terminally differentiated effector memory CD45RA+ cells. All donors qualified as healthy HIV-negative adults and had experienced no recent acute infections or vaccinations. Sample: naive CD8+ T cells sorted from blood. This TCR was recovered from a man aged 25-45 years in good health. The chain combines TRBV11-2 with TRBJ2-7; a possible D gene is TRBD2 (5 bases). The CDR3 nucleotides read TGTGCCAGCAGCGCCGGGGTAGGGTCAGCTTACGAGCAGTACTTC. This gives the protein CASSAGVGSAYEQYF.